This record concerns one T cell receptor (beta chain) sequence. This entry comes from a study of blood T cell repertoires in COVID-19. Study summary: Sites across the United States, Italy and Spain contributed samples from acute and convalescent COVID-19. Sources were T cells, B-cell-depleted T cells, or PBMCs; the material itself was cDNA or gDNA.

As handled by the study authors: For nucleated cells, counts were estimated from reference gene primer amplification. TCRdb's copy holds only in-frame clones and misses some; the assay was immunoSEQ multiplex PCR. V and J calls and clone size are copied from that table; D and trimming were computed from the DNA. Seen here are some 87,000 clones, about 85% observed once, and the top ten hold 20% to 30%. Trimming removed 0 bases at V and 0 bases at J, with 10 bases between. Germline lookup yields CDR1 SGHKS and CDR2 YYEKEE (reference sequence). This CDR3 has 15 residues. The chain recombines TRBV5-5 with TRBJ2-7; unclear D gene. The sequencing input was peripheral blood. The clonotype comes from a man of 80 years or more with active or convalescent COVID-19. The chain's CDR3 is CASSLDRQSSYEQYF. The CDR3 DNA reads TGTGCCAGCAGCTTGGACAGACAAAGCTCCTACGAGCAGTACTTC.